The 31 T cell receptor beta chains in this list originate from one sample, sequenced in a study of blood T cell repertoires in COVID-19. Assay: immunoSEQ multiplex PCR; the TCRdb copy retains only in-frame clones and omits some. Among over 80,000 clones listed, around nine tenths were seen once. The source material was peripheral blood. These receptors were taken from a man aged 45-60 years with acute or convalescent COVID-19.

This clone was recorded a few times. The chain has TRBV29-1 and TRBJ1-5; a possible D gene is TRBD1 (5 bases). Germline assignment: CDR1 SQVTM and CDR2 ANQGSEA. V was cut by 4 bases and J by 0 bases, with 13 bases left in between. This CDR3 is 15 amino acids long. CDR3 loop: CSVATGGYSNQPQHF. CDR3 nucleotide sequence: TGCAGCGTTGCAACAGGCGGATATAGCAATCAGCCCCAGCATTTT. Based on the CDR3 plus reference TRBV29-1 and TRBJ1-5, the full variable domain is SAVISQKPSRDICQRGTSLTIQCQVDSQVTMMFWYRQQPGQSLTLIATANQGSEATYESGFVIDKFPISRPNLTFSTLTVSNMSPEDSSIYLCSVATGGYSNQPQHFGDGTRLSIL.

J is TRBJ1-2 and V is TRBV9, with 12 bases matching TRBD1. The CDR3 runs to 18 residues. The junction had 6 bases not matched to a gene; V was cut back by 0 bases and J by 0 bases. CDR1 and CDR2 (germline): SGDLS, YYNGEE. In DNA form, the CDR3 reads TGTGCCAGCAGCGTAGCTTTAGGGACAGGGGGCTCTAACTATGGCTACACCTTC. The encoded protein is CASSVALGTGGSNYGYTF.

This rearrangement joins TRBV3-1 (or the pseudogene TRBV3-2) to TRBJ2-4, with a weak D call TRBD2 (6 bases). Germline V CDR1 and CDR2: LGHDT, YNNKEL (reference sequence). With 0 bases removed from V and 2 bases from J, the gap between germline ends came to 8 bases. This CDR3 has 15 residues. The CDR3 here is CASSQDGLSKNIQYF. The CDR3 coding sequence is TGTGCCAGCAGCCAAGACGGACTATCCAAAAACATTCAGTACTTC.

V gene TRBV2 combines with J gene TRBJ2-1, with 10 bases fitting TRBD2. The V segment lost 4 bases and the J segment 5 bases; nucleotides outside the gene matches: 2. The CDR3 contains 14 residues. Germline V gene lookup returns CDR1 SNHLY and CDR2 FYNNEI. The CDR3 DNA sequence: TGTGCCAGCAGTGTAGCGGGAGGCAACAATGAGCAGTTCTTC. Residues: CASSVAGGNNEQFF.

This clone was seen a few times. The chain carries TRBV4-1 and TRBJ1-2; D is possibly TRBD1 (6 bases). Germline CDR1 and CDR2: MGHRA and YSYEKL. V lost 2 bases to trimming and J lost 5 bases, with 6 bases between them. CDR3 length: 12 amino acids. CDR3 in DNA: TGCGCCAGCAGCCAAACAGGGTATGGCTACACCTTC. This gives the protein CASSQTGYGYTF.

The gene calls are TRBV6-5 and TRBJ1-1, with unresolved D. CDR1 is MNHEY, CDR2 SVGAGI, per germline. The CDR3 extends over 16 amino acids. Deletions cut 0 bases from V and 2 bases from J, with 13 bases between. CDR3 bases: TGTGCCAGCAGTTACTCTATGTGGGGAGACAACACTGAAGCTTTCTTT. Translating it yields CASSYSMWGDNTEAFF.

In this sample, this clone turned up a few times. The chain carries TRBV3-1 (or the pseudogene TRBV3-2) and TRBJ2-5; D remains ambiguous. The V gene lost 6 bases and the J gene lost 3 bases, with 11 bases spanning the gap. The CDR3 length is 13 residues. Looked up from germline, CDR1 is LGHDT and CDR2 is YNNKEL (reference sequence). CDR3 sequence reads: CASSTHGKETQYF. DNA of the CDR3: TGTGCCAGCAGTACTCACGGTAAAGAGACCCAGTACTTC.

The chain carries TRBV6-2 or TRBV6-3 and TRBJ2-2; TRBD2 matches 10 bases. Germline CDR1 is MNHEY and CDR2 is SVGEGT. Trimming took 5 bases from V and 10 from J; bases not matched to a gene: 7. The CDR3 length is 14 residues. CDR3: CASSVAGGLQELFF. CDR3 sequence (DNA): TGTGCCAGCAGTGTAGCGGGAGGTCTTCAGGAGCTGTTTTTT.

The sample holds one count of this clone. The chain joins TRBV4-1 to TRBJ1-2; D not resolved. Per the germline V gene, CDR1 is MGHRA and CDR2 is YSYEKL. V was cut by 1 base and J by 2 bases, with 14 bases left in between. This CDR3 is built from 16 residues. Written as DNA, the CDR3 is TGCGCCAGCAGCCAAGTGGGAGGAACAGTCAACTATGGCTACACCTTC. Its translation: CASSQVGGTVNYGYTF.

The rearrangement joins TRBV25-1 to TRBJ1-1; the D is unclear. This CDR3 has 14 amino acids. Trimming took off 0 bases at V and 3 bases at J, with 8 bases between the two ends. The V gene's germline CDR1 is MGHDK and CDR2 SYGVNS. CDR3 sequence (DNA): TGTGCCAGCAGTGAATACGGGGTGGACACTGAAGCTTTCTTT. Its protein is CASSEYGVDTEAFF. The full variable domain, its missing parts supplied by reference TRBV25-1 and TRBJ1-1, is EADIYQTPRYLVIGTGKKITLECSQTMGHDKMYWYQQDPGMELHLIHYSYGVNSTEKGDLSSESTVSRIRTEHFPLTLESARPSHTSQYLCASSEYGVDTEAFFGQGTRLTVV.

CDR3 in amino acids: CASSPPLAGGRGEQYF. The CDR3, as DNA: TGTGCCAGCTCACCCCCTCTAGCGGGAGGCCGTGGGGAGCAGTACTTC. The V and J genes are TRBV18 and TRBJ2-7; TRBD2 matches 11 bases. Germline loops: CDR1 KGHSH, CDR2 LQKENI. V was clipped by 3 bases and J by 7 bases; unmatched bases: 11. The CDR3 length is 16 residues.

The V gene is TRBV19, the J gene TRBJ1-5; 7 bases agree with TRBD1. CDR1 is LNHDA and CDR2 is SQIVND in the germline V gene (reference sequence). This CDR3 region has 17 residues. Trimming removed 1 base from V and 4 bases from J; junction bases left unmatched: 10. The CDR3 bases are TGTGCCAGTAGTATAGTTCAGACGGACAGGAAAAATCAGCCCCAGCATTTT. Protein: CASSIVQTDRKNQPQHF.

This chain links TRBV7-2 with TRBJ1-2; a possible D gene is TRBD1 (5 bases). Between the trimmed V and J ends, which lost 4 bases and 2 bases, there was a span of 11 bases. The CDR3 sequence is 14 residues long. Germline loops: CDR1 SGHTA, CDR2 FQGNSA. The CDR3 DNA reads as TGTGCCAGCAGCTCGCAGGGTTTCAACTATGGCTACACCTTC. Translated, it gives CASSSQGFNYGYTF.

The chain couples TRBV4-1 to TRBJ1-6; TRBD1 agrees at 8 bases. CDR3 length equals 16 residues. Germline lookup yields CDR1 MGHRA and CDR2 YSYEKL. With 3 bases clipped from V and 11 bases from J, the junction kept 12 bases outside the gene matches. The CDR3 sequence is CASSQGTGARGAPLHF. As DNA, the CDR3 is TGCGCCAGCAGCCAGGGGACAGGAGCTCGGGGGGCACCCCTCCACTTT.

The V gene is TRBV24-1, the J gene TRBJ2-3; 10 bases line up with TRBD1. This CDR3 contains 13 residues. With 10 bases clipped from V and 3 bases from J, the junction kept 3 bases outside the gene matches. CDR1 KGHDR and CDR2 SFDVKD come from the germline V gene. The CDR3 region has the DNA TGTGCCACAGGGGACAGGGGAACAGATACGCAGTATTTT. Its translation: CATGDRGTDTQYF.

This CDR3 is CASSARTGWDYGYTF. CDR3 DNA: TGTGCCAGTAGTGCGAGGACAGGGTGGGACTATGGCTACACCTTC. This chain joins TRBV19 and TRBJ1-2; 8 positions match TRBD1. The ends lost 5 bases at V and 3 bases at J; junction bases unmatched: 8. CDR3 length: 15 amino acids. From germline, CDR1 is LNHDA and CDR2 SQIVND (reference sequence).

The chain links TRBV2 to TRBJ1-4; D remains unclear. Germline V CDR1 and CDR2: SNHLY, FYNNEI. The CDR3 contains 11 residues. Trimming took off 7 bases at V and 5 bases at J, with 5 bases between the two ends. The CDR3 region is CASTGNEKLFF. The CDR3 DNA is TGTGCCAGCACCGGGAATGAAAAACTGTTTTTT.

The chain employs TRBV7-3 and TRBJ2-5, with 12 positions matching TRBD1. CDR1 and CDR2 (germline): SGHTA, FQGTGA. The V segment lost 2 bases and the J segment 5 bases; nucleotides outside the gene matches: 6. This CDR3 is built from 16 residues. As DNA, the CDR3 is TGTGCCAGCAGCTTACACGGGACAGGGGGCAGCGAGACCCAGTACTTC. Translation gives CASSLHGTGGSETQYF.

The genes are TRBV11-2 and TRBJ2-1; tentative D call: TRBD2 (5 bases). V dropped 7 bases and J dropped 2 bases, with 15 bases sitting between them. The CDR3 contains 15 residues. Per germline, CDR1 SGHAT and CDR2 FQNNGV. CDR3 bases: TGTGCCAGCACAACCCGAGTCGGGGCCTACAATGAGCAGTTCTTC. It is translated as CASTTRVGAYNEQFF.

This chain joins TRBV6-6 and TRBJ1-5; 9 bases are shared with TRBD1. The trim removed 5 bases at V and 7 bases at J, leaving 3 bases unmatched. CDR1 MNHNY and CDR2 SVGAGI come from the germline V gene (reference sequence). This CDR3 has 13 amino acids. CDR3 residues: CASSADRGQPQHF. The CDR3 DNA reads as TGTGCCAGCAGTGCGGACAGGGGCCAGCCCCAGCATTTT.

DNA for the CDR3: TGTGCCAGCAGCTTAGGGTTCGGGGGGACCACTGAAGCTTTCTTT. Translated, it gives CASSLGFGGTTEAFF. The gene calls are TRBV7-6 and TRBJ1-1; D is possibly TRBD1 (5 bases). Germline V gene lookup returns CDR1 SGHVS and CDR2 FNYEAQ. The germline V and J ends were trimmed by 1 base and 4 bases, with 13 bases remaining between them. This CDR3 is built from 15 residues.

This clone showed up just once. This chain uses TRBV5-1 with TRBJ1-4; D is unclear. Trimming cost V 0 bases and J 12 bases, with 15 bases left between them. The germline V gene encodes CDR1 SGHRS and CDR2 YFSETQ. This CDR3 has 14 residues. The DNA for the CDR3 is TGCGCCAGCAGCTTGGGCGGCGAGGAACGGGAACTGTTTTTT. Its protein product is CASSLGGEERELFF.

CDR3 in amino acids: CASSPRSDTEAFF. The CDR3 DNA is TGTGCCAGCAGCCCCCGATCGGACACTGAAGCTTTCTTT. This rearrangement joins TRBV7-3 to TRBJ1-1; D gene uncertain. The CDR3 length is 13 residues. Germline lookup yields CDR1 SGHTA and CDR2 FQGTGA. The V end was cut by 5 bases, the J end by 3 bases, with 10 bases between.

The chain carries TRBV3-1 (or the pseudogene TRBV3-2) and TRBJ2-7; D not resolved. This CDR3 contains 11 residues. CDR1 and CDR2 (germline): LGHDT, YNNKEL (reference sequence). V was trimmed by 4 bases and J by 3 bases, leaving 4 bases between them. Written as DNA, the CDR3 is TGTGCCAGCAGCCGCGGCTACGAGCAGTACTTC. This codes for CASSRGYEQYF.

This rearrangement joins TRBV27 to TRBJ1-4; TRBD1 matches at 9 bases. The CDR3 is 14 amino acids. The V gene's germline CDR1 is MNHEY and CDR2 SMNVEV (reference sequence). V gave up 5 bases and J gave up 16 bases; unmatched junction bases: 14. The CDR3 loop reads CASSRTGGGGSWFF. CDR3 coding DNA: TGTGCCAGCAGTCGTACAGGGGGCGGGGGTTCGTGGTTTTTT.

The chain couples TRBV9 to TRBJ2-2, with TRBD2 matching 14 bases. This CDR3 contains 23 residues. V trimming: 4 bases; J trimming: 6 bases; junction bases outside the gene matches: 26. Germline assignment: CDR1 SGDLS and CDR2 YYNGEE. CDR3 DNA: TGTGCCAGCAGCTCAGACACAGGGGGCTCTGGGACTAGCGGGAGAATGGGCGCCGGGGAGCTGTTTTTT. Translating it yields CASSSDTGGSGTSGRMGAGELFF.

The chain combines TRBV7-3 with TRBJ1-6; 7 positions agree with TRBD1. The V gene's germline CDR1 is SGHTA and CDR2 FQGTGA. This CDR3 spans 14 amino acids. The J segment lost 6 bases and the V segment lost 2 bases, leaving 1 base of the junction unmatched. CDR3 bases: TGTGCCAGCAGCTTACGGGACAGTAATTCACCCCTCCACTTT. This translates into CASSLRDSNSPLHF.

The CDR3 DNA reads as TGTGCCAGCAGCTTGGGACTAGCAATCTACGAGCAGTACTTC. Residues: CASSLGLAIYEQYF. The chain recombines TRBV5-8 with TRBJ2-7, with 7 bases that match TRBD2. The junction had 3 bases not matched to a gene; V was cut back by 0 bases and J by 3 bases. The CDR3 length is 14 residues. CDR1 and CDR2 (germline): SGHTS, YDEGEE.

V and J are TRBV3-1 (or the pseudogene TRBV3-2) and TRBJ1-2, with D perhaps matching TRBD1 (5 bases). The CDR3 has 14 residues. Germline lookup yields CDR1 LGHDT and CDR2 YNNKEL (reference sequence). The V gene lost 1 base and the J gene lost 5 bases, with 11 bases spanning the gap. The CDR3 sequence: CASSQGGVGYGYTF. In DNA, the CDR3 is TGTGCCAGCAGCCAAGGGGGCGTTGGATATGGCTACACCTTC.

This clone was detected ten times or more. The chain combines TRBV19 with TRBJ1-2; D gene ambiguous. V lost 2 bases to trimming and J lost 5 bases, with 6 bases between them. The CDR3 is made up of 12 amino acids. Looked up from germline, CDR1 is LNHDA and CDR2 is SQIVND (reference sequence). DNA for the CDR3: TGTGCCAGTAGTATAAACACATATGGCTACACCTTC. Translation: CASSINTYGYTF.

The V gene is TRBV30, the J gene TRBJ2-2; TRBD2 agrees at 13 bases. The trim removed 4 bases at V and 4 bases at J, leaving 3 bases unmatched. This CDR3 spans 15 amino acids. Germline V gives CDR1 GTSNPN, CDR2 SVGIG (reference sequence). DNA of the CDR3: TGTGCCTGGATGGGACTAGCGGGGATCACCGGGGAGCTGTTTTTT. Protein product: CAWMGLAGITGELFF.